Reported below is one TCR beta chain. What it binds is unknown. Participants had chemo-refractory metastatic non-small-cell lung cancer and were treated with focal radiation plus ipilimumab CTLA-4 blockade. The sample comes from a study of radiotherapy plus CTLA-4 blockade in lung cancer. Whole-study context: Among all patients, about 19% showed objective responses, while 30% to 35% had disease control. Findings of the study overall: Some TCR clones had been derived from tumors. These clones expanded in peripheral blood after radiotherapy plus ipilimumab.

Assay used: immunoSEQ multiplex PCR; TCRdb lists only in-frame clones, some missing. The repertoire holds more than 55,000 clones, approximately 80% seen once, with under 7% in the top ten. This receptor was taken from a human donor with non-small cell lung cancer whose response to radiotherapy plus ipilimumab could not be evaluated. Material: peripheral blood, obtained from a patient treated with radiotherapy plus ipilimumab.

The CDR3 protein is CASSPGGGRAYNEQFF. CDR3 DNA: TGTGCCAGCAGCCCCGGGGGTGGGAGGGCTTACAATGAGCAGTTCTTC. The rearrangement links TRBV28 to TRBJ2-1; 7 bases are a match to TRBD2. The ends lost 6 bases at V and 4 bases at J; junction bases unmatched: 12. The CDR3 totals 16 residues. Germline CDR1 and CDR2: MDHEN and SYDVKM.